This TCR beta chain is drawn from a study of a mutant IDH1 vaccine in newly diagnosed glioma. As for the study in general: Patients received vaccination from 4-6 weeks after radiotherapy alone, or with temozolomide cycles. Receipt of radiotherapy, temozolomide, or both preceded the study, and most received both. The treated group averaged around 40 years old and was roughly 62% male, roughly 40% female.

Trimming removed 3 bases from V and 0 bases from J, with 17 bases in between. Looked up from germline, CDR1 is MNHEY and CDR2 is SMNVEV (reference sequence). This CDR3 is built from 17 residues. With respect to this clone: Its antigen is unidentified.

Time point in this sample: week 35, safety follow-up. The content of each vaccine dose was 300 ug of mutant IDH1 20-mer peptide, and topical imiquimod accompanied it. Profiled with immunoSEQ multiplex PCR; TCRdb holds only in-frame clones, not every one. This table holds approximately 28,000 clones, over 65% found once. The sequenced sample was PBMCs, obtained from a glioma patient whose treatment included an IDH1 peptide vaccine. The TCR was taken from a man aged 30-40 years with glioma. The V gene is TRBV27, the J gene TRBJ1-1, with D possibly TRBD1 on 6 matching bases. The DNA for the CDR3 is TGTGCCAGCAGTTTCCCAGGACAGACACACATGAACACTGAAGCTTTCTTT. This codes for CASSFPGQTHMNTEAFF.